This TCR beta chain was retrieved from a study of CD8 T cells in Susac syndrome (dated by TCRdb to the late 2010s). About the study as a whole: Of the Susac syndrome patients who were sequenced, more than five had clinically active disease and eight were in clinical remission. The clonality of the CD8+ T cell repertoire was compared across approximately 12 healthy donors, some 14 Susac syndrome patients and fewer than 16 multiple sclerosis patients. Repertoire sequencing was used to test whether CD8+ T cell activation and differentiation in Susac syndrome was antigen driven. At the time of blood withdrawal, Susac syndrome patients were either therapy-naive, taking corticosteroids (with some also receiving IVIg), or on IVIg alone. Study-level results and caveats: Clonal expansion was seen in Susac syndrome CD8+ repertoires, peaking in CD8+ TEMRA cells and being greater in clinically active patients than in remitting ones. Approximately 15 Susac-specific public clones were identified in the total CD8+ repertoire, and several Susac-specific public clones were identified in the CD8+ TEMRA repertoire. The TCR sequencing and HLA analysis was acknowledged to have included a relatively small number of individuals.

Details on this clonotype: The specificity of this receptor is unknown. No per-base quality is available; no much larger clone lies one base away.

RNA was extracted using the RNeasy kit, and roughly 0.45 to 1 microgram was reverse transcribed with random hexamers. TCR beta CDR3 regions were amplified with the immunoSEQ multiplex PCR assay covering 54 Vbeta and 13 Jbeta segments. PCR amplification bias was corrected using a synthetic template baseline for primer optimization and computational correction. Regarding the original processing steps: Only productive sequences were kept, with reads annotated to V, D and J genes according to IMGT and analyzed in immunoSEQ Analyzer. Clonality was computed as one minus Shannon entropy normalized by log2 of the number of productive unique sequences. For each patient and control, public and private clones were evaluated within the 100 most prevalent clones. Susac-specific clones were defined as absent from healthy and MS cohorts, 850 to 1,300 published viral clones and other ImmuneACCESS disease sequences. The raw public reads went through TCRdb reprocessing: fastp at Q25, MiXCR clone calling, in-frame beta chains kept. Rows are combined by CDR3 protein, so each entry shows the most common genes and DNA. The V and J calls come from TCRdb's annotation, not from the publication. The sample table contains more than 95,000 distinct CDR3 sequences; only one count was recorded for about 94% of them. Together, the top ten hold 0.2% to 0.25% of the sample.

Peripheral blood CD8+ and CD4+ T cells from healthy donors, Susac syndrome patients and multiple sclerosis patients were profiled by high-throughput TCR beta sequencing. Recently defined diagnostic criteria for definite or probable disease were met by the Susac syndrome patients. Bulk CD8+ and CD4+ T cells were purified by magnetic negative isolation, whereas CD8+ TEMRA cells were enriched by FACS. Blood was collected in EDTA tubes and processed within 24 hours, with PBMCs isolated through density gradient centrifugation. PBMCs intended for TCR sequencing were frozen in liquid nitrogen and were later thawed in a 37 degrees C water bath. A purity of at least 90% was achieved for sorted or isolated CD4+, CD8+ and CD8+ TEMRA cells. Material for sequencing was CD8+ T cells from PBMCs. The origin of this receptor is a human donor with Susac syndrome.

The bases are TGTGCCAGCAGCTTGGGCGGGTCGAACACCGGGGAGCTGTTTTTT. This translates into CASSLGGSNTGELFF. The chain employs TRBV5-6 and TRBJ2-2; TRBD2 is a possible D gene, resting on 5 matching bases. Taken from the germline V gene, the CDR1 and CDR2 loops are SGHDT and YYEEEE. V and J lose 0 bases and 0 bases, and a span of 6 bases separates them. Inclusive of the bounding cysteine and phenylalanine, the CDR3 is 15 residues long. Just the 45-base CDR3 DNA is kept, in frame starting at base 1.